This T cell receptor beta chain was profiled in a study of early T cells in non-severe SARS-CoV-2 infection. Study-level information: Chains were unpaired, as sequencing was done on bulk RNA from unsorted whole blood.

Broader study findings: Anti-spike CD8 specificities were favored by VDJdb matching, whose results missed private and CD4 specificities.

With respect to this clonotype: The antigen remains undetermined.

TCRdb re-called the 5' RACE reads through MiXCR, storing one row per CDR3 protein. Among 85,000 to 100,000 distinct CDR3 sequences listed, roughly 15% were seen once. The material was whole blood, obtained at baseline. This sequence was found in an adult who was a healthcare worker with PCR-confirmed SARS-CoV-2 infection or an uninfected control (not recorded which).

CDR3 protein: CASSLGGIQYF. Written as DNA, the CDR3 is TGTGCCAGCAGCTTAGGGGGCATTCAGTACTTC. This chain joins TRBV11-2 and TRBJ2-4; D is uncertain. CDR1 SGHAT and CDR2 FQNNGV come from the germline V gene. This CDR3 is 11 amino acids long. V shed 1 base and J shed 9 bases, with 4 bases lying between them.